This T cell receptor beta chain was identified in a study of control samples from healthy donors and cancer patients (dated by TCRdb to about 2020). The CDR1 and CDR2 encoded by the germline V gene are MGHRA and YSYEKL. The junction shows trimming of 3 bases on V and 8 bases on J, plus 16 bases between the germline ends. The CDR3 holds 14 amino acids from the cysteine to the phenylalanine. The only DNA kept is the CDR3, 42 bases in frame from the first base. Worth noting for this clone: The clone's antigen remains unknown. One base away there is no much larger clone; base qualities are not given.

The library was obtained by the immunoSEQ multiplex PCR assay. TCRdb retrieved this table from immuneACCESS and kept in-frame rearrangements only. Not all clones are present; in checked studies, unresolved V genes account for under half, and no reason is known for the remainder. Counted in this sample were more than 50,000 clones; 90% of them appeared once. The ten largest clones capture roughly 1.2% of the sample. Sequences were obtained from PBMCs. The chain is made from TRBV4-1 and TRBJ1-2; TRBD1 is a weak D gene call, 5 bases matching. The sequence came from a woman in her forties or fifties with colorectal cancer. The sequenced DNA is TGCGCCAGCAGCCAGACGGGACCGAAGCGCGGCTACACCTTC. This is translated as CASSQTGPKRGYTF.